Presented here are 13 T cell receptor beta chains from one specimen sequenced in a study of T cells expressing NK-cell markers. For each CDR3 protein, TCRdb gives one entry from its re-call of the 5' RACE reads, without DNA. Its table lists 300,000 to 500,000 distinct CDR3 sequences. Sample: blood T cells: a sorted CD56 or NKG2C T cell subset, CD4+ or CD8+ T cells, or bulk PBMC T cells (not recorded which). These receptors were collected from a woman aged 50 to 60 in good health.

The chain uses TRBV27 and TRBJ1-6; TCRdb lists TRBD1, though no DNA is available to test this call. The V gene's germline CDR1 is MNHEY and CDR2 SMNVEV (reference sequence). The CDR3 sequence is 15 residues long. CDR3 sequence reads: CASSFEGLWNSPLHF.

This chain uses TRBV4-2 with TRBJ2-1; as DNA is missing, the TRBD2 call by TCRdb cannot be tested. This CDR3 comprises 15 residues. Per the germline V gene, CDR1 is LGHNA and CDR2 is YNFKEQ. CDR3 sequence: CASSKGEAGVGEQFF.

The chain couples TRBV27 to TRBJ2-5; TCRdb lists TRBD1, though no DNA is available to test this call. The CDR3 runs to 13 residues. Germline V gene sequence: CDR1 MNHEY, CDR2 SMNVEV (reference sequence). Here the CDR3 reads CASGGYGQETQYF.

The V and J genes are TRBV13 and TRBJ2-7; TCRdb picks TRBD2, but there is no DNA to check that call. CDR3 length: 19 amino acids. Germline V lookup: CDR1 PRHDT, CDR2 FYEKMQ (reference sequence). CDR3 amino acids: CASSSEAGTSGRSSYEQYF.

The V and J genes are TRBV14 and TRBJ1-1; the D gene TCRdb calls, TRBD1, cannot be checked with no DNA. Germline CDR1 SGHDN, CDR2 FVKESK. The CDR3 is 16 residues long. The CDR3 sequence: CASSQFGTGLNTEAFF.

The chain links TRBV7-8 to TRBJ1-1; the D gene TCRdb calls, TRBD1, cannot be checked with no DNA. The germline gives CDR1 SGHVS, CDR2 FQNEAQ. This CDR3 region has 15 residues. The CDR3 loop is CASSQNRGMNTEAFF.

The chain carries TRBV5-1 and TRBJ2-3; lacking DNA, the TRBD2 call made by TCRdb goes unchecked. Germline V gene lookup returns CDR1 SGHRS and CDR2 YFSETQ. CDR3 length equals 15 residues. The CDR3 sequence: CASSLGRGGSDTQYF.

The chain employs TRBV24-1 and TRBJ2-6. Germline lookup yields CDR1 KGHDR and CDR2 SFDVKD. The CDR3 runs 13 residues. The CDR3 loop is CATGLSGANVLTF.

The V call is TRBV4-1, the J call TRBJ2-1; the D call from TCRdb, TRBD2, cannot be confirmed without DNA. This CDR3 is built from 16 residues. CDR1 is MGHRA and CDR2 is YSYEKL in the germline V gene. The CDR3: CASSQDRASGRAEQFF.

The V and J genes are TRBV27 and TRBJ2-1; the D call from TCRdb, TRBD1, cannot be confirmed without DNA. This CDR3 is built from 19 residues. Germline V gives CDR1 MNHEY, CDR2 SMNVEV (reference sequence). CDR3 protein: CASSLQIRGRGPPYNEQFF.

This chain uses TRBV21-1 with TRBJ1-5. TRBV21-1 is noted as a pseudogene. CDR3 length: 15 residues. CDR3 sequence: CASRGRAGSNQPQHF.

The chain carries TRBV20-1 and TRBJ2-2; TCRdb's D gene call, TRBD2, goes unchecked for lack of DNA. The length of the CDR3 is 13 residues. Germline V gives CDR1 DFQATT, CDR2 SNEGSKA (reference sequence). CDR3 sequence reads: CSARQRATGELFF.

The chain joins TRBV7-9 to TRBJ2-3; the TRBD1 assignment by TCRdb is unverifiable without DNA. This CDR3 contains 16 residues. CDR1 and CDR2 (germline): SEHNR, FQNEAQ (reference sequence). CDR3 loop: CASRDPGGVSTDTQYF.